Detailed here is one TCR beta chain. The data derive from a study of tumor and adjacent non-tumor tissue in lung cancer. A modified ARM-PCR protocol with three rounds of nested PCR amplified TCRbeta. TCRdb redid the calling of the multiplex PCR reads with MiXCR, one entry per CDR3 protein. The data contain 60,000 to 90,000 distinct CDR3 sequences, around four fifths of them singletons. RNA was extracted from bulk tissue without any cell sorting. This TCR was sampled from a woman in her forties or fifties with non-small cell lung cancer. Sample: lung tumor tissue.

The CDR3 region is CANRYARGTSGIETQYF. The CDR3 bases are TGTGCCAACAGATACGCGAGAGGGACTAGCGGGATTGAGACCCAGTACTTC. V gene TRBV6-1 combines with J gene TRBJ2-5; the match to TRBD2 covers 13 bases. Germline V gene data show CDR1 as MNHNS and CDR2 as SASEGT. The junction had 16 bases not matched to a gene; V was cut back by 10 bases and J by 5 bases. CDR3 length: 17 residues.